A selection of T cell receptor beta chains follows, all from one sample in a study of identical twins. A single record per CDR3 protein comes from TCRdb applying MiXCR to the 5' RACE reads. The sample includes about 890,000 distinct CDR3 sequences, 9% to 15% of them seen just once. These same records also appear under a second study, on yellow fever vaccine responses in identical twins.

Sequencing was done on a sample of PBMCs. The receptors here all came from a woman aged 18-30 years in good health. Both conserved end residues are part of each CDR3. Not all rows give a size; the values are once, few, many and, for expanded clones, a class.

len	abundance	v_gene	CDR3aa
12	.	TRBV20-1	CSAGTGVYEQYF
15	few	TRBV19	CASSMLTGSNQPQHF
15	.	TRBV27	CASSLISGRLDEQFF
15	.	TRBV11-2	CASSSPRLLQETQYF
15	.	TRBV5-5	CASSSSGTTTGELFF
16	.	TRBV6-1	CASRVTGTTPFNEQFF
16	few	TRBV7-9	CASSQEGLGIGETQYF
16	few	TRBV5-1	CASRPQLDRQYNEQFF
13	.	TRBV25-1	CASSEPDRGEQFF
14	.	TRBV7-9	CASSPTQDTDTQYF
18	.	TRBV3-1	CASSQEVPQRTGGNEQFF
13	few	TRBV10-3	CAISESRIDTQYF
15	.	TRBV5-1	CASSLKGGSIDEQFF
16	few	TRBV5-1	CASSLEVAVWADTQYF
15	.	TRBV7-9	CASSPGLAIYNEQFF
13	.	TRBV20-1	CSAGPGLTYEQYF
13	few	TRBV13	CASSPGQGGEQYF
14	few	TRBV5-4	CASSPRSGSDEQFF
14	few	TRBV3-1	CASSQDFSGSMEFF
14	many	TRBV12-3/TRBV12-4	CASSLRPSRETQYF
16	.	TRBV2	CASSLTGTDMNTEAFF
14	.	TRBV24-1	CATSDPGMNTEAFF
15	few	TRBV20-1	CSADRGTISSYEQYF
16	.	TRBV19	CASSSVGRFGNQPQHF
11	many	TRBV13	CASSFWGEQFF
15	few	TRBV5-1	CASSIGTGTWNEQFF
15	few	TRBV19	CASIPSGGTNEKLFF
13	many	TRBV12-3/TRBV12-4	CASSRGSTDTQYF
16	.	TRBV7-6	CASSLAPSGSSDEQFF
15	.	TRBV10-3	CAISGGQGWTGELFF
19	few	TRBV5-1	CASSLDGAPTGGDTGELFF
15	.	TRBV5-1	CASSTNRDMNTEAFF
15	.	TRBV20-1	CIGDPGASSTDTQYF
13	many	TRBV6-5	CASSYYSQETQYF
12	.	TRBV24-1	CATSDGAREQFF
15	.	TRBV6-1	CASSEAGQNTGELFF
13	many	TRBV29-1	CSGQLAGVETQYF
13	many	TRBV20-1	CSASTGSGDTQYF
16	few	TRBV3-1	CASSQGVSGAYNEQFF
14	few	TRBV12-3/TRBV12-4	CASRTSGRKETQYF
18	few	TRBV10-3	CATEGQNLDYANTGELFF
16	few	TRBV10-3	CAISATPSGGSYEQFF
13	.	TRBV5-1	CASSPKTNYEQYF
15	.	TRBV5-6	CASSLSMWGGNEQFF
16	few	TRBV6-1	CASSSWISGRRETQYF
14	.	TRBV6-5	CASSSPGIDYEQYF
19	few	TRBV20-1	CSARKQTSGSSNAYNEQFF
14	few	TRBV12-3/TRBV12-4	CASREAGRSYEQYF
14	.	TRBV6-1	CASSLDSVNTEAFF
18	few	TRBV11-1	CASSHPRLAESSYNEQFF
15	few	TRBV5-1	CASSSGLAGQYEQYF
15	.	TRBV5-4	CASSQDVGGHNEQFF
14	few	TRBV28	CASSQGQGEYGYTF
20	.	TRBV6-2/TRBV6-3	CASSPGLGTGTPRHTGELFF